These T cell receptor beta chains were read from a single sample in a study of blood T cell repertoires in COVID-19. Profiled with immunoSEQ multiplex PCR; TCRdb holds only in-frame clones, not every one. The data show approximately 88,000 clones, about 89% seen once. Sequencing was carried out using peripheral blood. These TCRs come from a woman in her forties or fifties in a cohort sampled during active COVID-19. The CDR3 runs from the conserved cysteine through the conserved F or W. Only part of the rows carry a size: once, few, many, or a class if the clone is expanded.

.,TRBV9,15,CASSVAGLSYNEQFF
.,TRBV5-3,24,CARSFQGWGQGPGSIGIAKNIQYF
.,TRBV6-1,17,CASSDRDRGFSNQPQHF
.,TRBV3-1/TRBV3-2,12,CASSRQEDTQYF
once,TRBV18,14,CASSPRDYYNEQFF
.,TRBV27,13,CASTPLRGQPQHF
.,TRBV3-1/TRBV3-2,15,CASSLTPGTGDGYTF
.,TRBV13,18,CASSSRDPTDPGANVLTF
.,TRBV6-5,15,CASSYGGAFNNEQFF
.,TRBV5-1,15,CASSLVLDSTSGYTF
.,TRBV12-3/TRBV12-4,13,CASSFNTQETQYF
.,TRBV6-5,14,CASSSGQGLYGYTF
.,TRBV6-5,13,CASSYQNTGELFF
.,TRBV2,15,CASGGGQGPTYEQYF
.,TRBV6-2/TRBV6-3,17,CASSSMRQAKAYNEQFF
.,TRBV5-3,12,CARSLMIEGQYF
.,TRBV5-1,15,CASSFGAGLGNGYTF
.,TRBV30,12,CAWGPRGNTQYF
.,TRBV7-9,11,CASLPAGELFF
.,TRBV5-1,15,CASSFSSGGTGELFF
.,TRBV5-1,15,CASSRAGQGAYEQYF
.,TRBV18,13,CASSSQGANEQYF
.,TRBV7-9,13,CASSKQGPGELFF
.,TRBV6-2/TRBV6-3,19,CASSYLREKSRGVSTEAFF
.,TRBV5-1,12,CASSSSGVEAFF
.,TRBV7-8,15,CASSFGGGVSYEQYF
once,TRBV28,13,CASREQGYYGYTF
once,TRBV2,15,CASSGGDTSTDTQYF
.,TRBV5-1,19,CASSSPLWAGSLPNTEAFF
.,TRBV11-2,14,CASSLGEGYTEAFF
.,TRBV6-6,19,CASSPKTGFRAGYNSPLHF
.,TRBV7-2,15,CASSLTGTSGYEQYF
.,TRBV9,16,CASSVTTGSRGDTQYF
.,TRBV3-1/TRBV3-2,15,CASSQVSGYQETQYF
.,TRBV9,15,CASSTRLSSYNEQFF
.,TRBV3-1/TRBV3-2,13,CASTLVGDTEAFF
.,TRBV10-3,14,CAISESSMTDTQYF
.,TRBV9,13,CASSPRVDYEQYF
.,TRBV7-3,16,CASSLSPGSSYNEQFF
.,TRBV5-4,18,CASSPGGALRTMNTEAFF
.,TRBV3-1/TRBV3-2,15,CASTSSREGADTQYF
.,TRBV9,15,CASSPSGSSYNEQFF